These T cell receptor beta chains were read from a single sample in a study of memory CD4+ T cells and cytomegalovirus serostatus. This table comes from immunoSEQ multiplex PCR, and its TCRdb copy is limited to in-frame clones, with some not included. There are 50,000 to 70,000 clones in the sample; 70% to 80% occur only once, and about 3% lies in the top ten. The sequenced material came from memory CD4+ T cells from blood. These receptors originate from an adult in good health and CMV-seropositive. The CDR3 runs from the conserved cysteine through the conserved F or W. Fields, in order: clone size, D gene, J gene, V gene, CDR3 DNA, CDR3 protein. A D gene is named only where the DNA matches it firmly. Size is omitted from some rows. Given values are once, few, many or a class for expanded clones.

few - TRBJ1-1 TRBV11-2 TGTGCCAGCAGCTTAGGAAGGTCCAACACTGAAGCTTTCTTT CASSLGRSNTEAFF
- - TRBJ1-2 TRBV6-1 TGTGCCAGCAGTGAAGCGCTGTCACAGCTCTATGGCTACACCTTC CASSEALSQLYGYTF
- TRBD2 TRBJ2-1 TRBV5-4 TGTGCCAGCAGCCATCGGACTAGCGGCAATGAGCAGTTCTTC CASSHRTSGNEQFF
- - TRBJ2-3 TRBV6-5 TGTGCCAGCAGTTACCGGATAGCGACAGATACGCAGTATTTT CASSYRIATDTQYF
- - TRBJ1-1 TRBV6-1 TGTGCCAGCAGTGAGGTAGGGAGAGCTTTCTTT CASSEVGRAFF
once - TRBJ2-1 TRBV2 TGTGCCAGCGGAAGGGGGGACTTCGACAATGAGCAGTTCTTC CASGRGDFDNEQFF
- - TRBJ2-6 TRBV27 TGTGCCAGCACCACGCCCTCCTCGGGGGCCAACGTCCTGACTTTC CASTTPSSGANVLTF
- TRBD1 TRBJ1-2 TRBV19 TGTGCCAGTAGTATAGTAACTCCGGGAAGTGGGACAGGGGGCGCCTGGCCCCATCGCTACACCTTC CASSIVTPGSGTGGAWPHRYTF
- - TRBJ2-1 TRBV7-2 TGTGCCAGCAGCTTAGTAGCGGATAGCTCCTACAATGAGCAGTTCTTC CASSLVADSSYNEQFF
- TRBD1 TRBJ2-3 TRBV6-6 TGTGCCAGCGGTCTACAGGGGGGTACGCAGTATTTT CASGLQGGTQYF
- - TRBJ2-3 TRBV4-2 TGTGCCAGCAGCCAAGTTCTCGGCACAGATACGCAGTATTTT CASSQVLGTDTQYF
- TRBD1 TRBJ2-7 TRBV7-6 TGTGCCAGCAGCTTAGAGACGGCCCGGACAGGGCGGAAGAGCTCCTACGAGCAGTACTTC CASSLETARTGRKSSYEQYF